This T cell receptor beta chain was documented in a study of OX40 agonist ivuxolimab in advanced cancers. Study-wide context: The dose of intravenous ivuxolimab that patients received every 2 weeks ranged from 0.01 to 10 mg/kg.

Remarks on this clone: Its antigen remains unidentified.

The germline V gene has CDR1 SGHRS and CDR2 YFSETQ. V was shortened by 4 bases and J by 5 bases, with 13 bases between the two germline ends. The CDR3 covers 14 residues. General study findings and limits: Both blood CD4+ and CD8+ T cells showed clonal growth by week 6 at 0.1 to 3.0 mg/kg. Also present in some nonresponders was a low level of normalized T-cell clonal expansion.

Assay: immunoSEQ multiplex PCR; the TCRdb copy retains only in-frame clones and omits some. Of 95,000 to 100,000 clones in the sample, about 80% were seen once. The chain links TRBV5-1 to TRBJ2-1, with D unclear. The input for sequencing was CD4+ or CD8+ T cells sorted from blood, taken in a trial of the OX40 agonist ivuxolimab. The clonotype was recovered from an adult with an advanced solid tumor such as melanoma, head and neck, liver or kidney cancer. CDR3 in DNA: TGCGCCAGCAGCGAAAGCCTTTCGGACAATGAGCAGTTCTTC. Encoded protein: CASSESLSDNEQFF.